The 32 T cell receptor beta chains listed next were all sequenced from one sample in a study of early T cells in non-severe SARS-CoV-2 infection. One entry per CDR3 protein, called by TCRdb with MiXCR from the 5' RACE reads. The sample contains 20,000 to 25,000 distinct CDR3 sequences, 4.5% to 7% of which appear only once. The sequencing sample was made of whole blood. The receptors were sampled from an adult who was a healthcare worker with PCR-confirmed SARS-CoV-2 infection or an uninfected control (not recorded which).

This clonotype was seen repeatedly, ten times or more. This chain connects TRBV7-2 to TRBJ2-3, with a tentative D call TRBD2 (6 bases). The CDR3 contains 18 residues. CDR1 is SGHTA, CDR2 FQGNSA, per germline. Trimming cost V 1 base and J 4 bases, with 21 bases left between them. The CDR3 sequence is CASSLVGGTPVNADTQYF. CDR3 DNA sequence: TGTGCCAGCAGCTTAGTGGGGGGTACTCCTGTGAATGCAGATACGCAGTATTTT.

This clonotype has only a few counts. The chain employs TRBV5-6 and TRBJ1-1, with D unresolved. This CDR3 has 17 amino acids. CDR1 and CDR2 (germline): SGHDT, YYEEEE. With 4 bases removed from V and 0 bases from J, the gap between germline ends came to 19 bases. The CDR3 loop reads CASSRRSERNVNTEAFF. In nucleotides, the CDR3 is TGTGCCAGCAGCCGCCGCTCCGAGCGAAATGTGAACACTGAAGCTTTCTTT.

In this sample, this clonotype turned up many times. This sequence joins TRBV7-6 and TRBJ2-5; TRBD2 matches 8 bases. The CDR3 runs to 16 residues. V lost 1 base and J lost 4; bases outside the gene matches: 8. Per germline, CDR1 SGHVS and CDR2 FNYEAQ. The CDR3 sequence is CASSLVSSGRAETQYF. The CDR3 DNA is TGTGCCAGCAGCTTAGTTTCGTCCGGGAGGGCAGAGACCCAGTACTTC.

This clonotype was seen ten or more times. This sequence joins TRBV20-1 and TRBJ2-7; TRBD2 matches 15 bases. The J segment lost 8 bases and the V segment lost 2 bases, leaving 4 bases of the junction unmatched. This CDR3 spans 14 amino acids. The germline gives CDR1 DFQATT, CDR2 SNEGSKA (reference sequence). The CDR3 here is CSARIGLAGGKQYF. Here the CDR3 DNA reads TGCAGTGCTAGAATTGGACTAGCGGGGGGGAAGCAGTACTTC.

This clonotype was counted many times. The V and J genes are TRBV18 and TRBJ2-3; D is possibly TRBD1 (6 bases). The CDR3 length is 15 residues. Germline values: CDR1 KGHSH, CDR2 LQKENI. Trimming left V 5 bases short and J 0 bases short, with 12 bases between. CDR3 region: CASSSGQTSTDTQYF. CDR3 nucleotides: TGTGCCAGCTCATCCGGACAGACTAGCACAGATACGCAGTATTTT.

The chain employs TRBV29-1 and TRBJ1-1; D is ambiguous. V was trimmed by 7 bases and J by 0 bases, leaving 9 bases between them. The CDR3 sequence is 12 residues long. Germline CDR1 and CDR2: SQVTM and ANQGSEA. The CDR3: CSARILNTEAFF. The DNA for the CDR3 is TGCAGCGCCAGGATATTGAACACTGAAGCTTTCTTT. The variable domain in full, with the rest retrieved from reference TRBV29-1 and TRBJ1-1, is SAVISQKPSRDICQRGTSLTIQCQVDSQVTMMFWYRQQPGQSLTLIATANQGSEATYESGFVIDKFPISRPNLTFSTLTVSNMSPEDSSIYLCSARILNTEAFFGQGTRLTVV.

In its sample, this clonotype was seen a few times. The J gene is TRBJ2-2, the V gene TRBV11-2; D remains unclear. Germline assignment: CDR1 SGHAT and CDR2 FQNNGV. V was shortened by 5 bases and J by 2 bases, with 6 bases between the two germline ends. This CDR3 region has 13 residues. This CDR3 is CASSLSNTGELFF. CDR3 nucleotide sequence: TGTGCCAGCAGCCTCAGTAACACCGGGGAGCTGTTTTTT.

This clonotype was detected many times. This chain uses TRBV7-2 with TRBJ1-1, with D unresolved. The germline CDR1 and CDR2 sequences are SGHTA and FQGNSA. CDR3 size: 13 residues. The V end was cut by 5 bases, the J end by 1 base, with 8 bases between. CDR3 in amino acids: CASSRAPNTEAFF. The CDR3 bases are TGTGCCAGCAGCCGGGCCCCGAACACTGAAGCTTTCTTT.

This chain connects TRBV27 to TRBJ1-4, with TRBD1 matching 7 bases. With 4 bases clipped from V and 11 bases from J, the junction kept 10 bases outside the gene matches. Germline assignment: CDR1 MNHEY and CDR2 SMNVEV (reference sequence). The CDR3 covers 14 residues. The CDR3 region has the DNA TGTGCCAGCAGTTCACAGGGGCTCTTCGGGAAACTGTTTTTT. Translating it yields CASSSQGLFGKLFF.

The rearrangement links TRBV7-2 to TRBJ2-3, with TRBD2 as a possible D gene (6 bases). V was trimmed by 5 bases and J by 1 base, leaving 13 bases between them. The CDR3 is 15 residues long. In germline, CDR1 is SGHTA, CDR2 FQGNSA. The CDR3 sequence is CASSPRGMGTDTQYF. The CDR3 region has the DNA TGTGCCAGCAGCCCTCGGGGGATGGGCACAGATACGCAGTATTTT. Full variable domain (rest looked up from reference TRBV7-2 and TRBJ2-3): GAGVSQSPSNKVTEKGKDVELRCDPISGHTALYWYRQSLGQGLEFLIYFQGNSAPDKSGLPSDRFSAERTGGSVSTLTIQRTQQEDSAVYLCASSPRGMGTDTQYFGPGTRLTVL.

This clonotype was seen many times. The chain uses TRBV20-1 and TRBJ2-2; D not certain. Germline values: CDR1 DFQATT, CDR2 SNEGSKA (reference sequence). Trimming removed 1 base at V and 6 bases at J, with 6 bases between. This CDR3 spans 12 amino acids. The CDR3 DNA sequence: TGCAGTGCTAGAGCCTACCCCGGGGAGCTGTTTTTT. This gives the protein CSARAYPGELFF.

The V gene is TRBV24-1, the J gene TRBJ2-3, with TRBD2 as a possible D gene (5 bases). In germline, CDR1 is KGHDR, CDR2 SFDVKD. The germline V and J ends were trimmed by 12 bases and 0 bases, with 15 bases remaining between them. This CDR3 spans 14 amino acids. In nucleotides, the CDR3 is TGTGCCTCATCCCGGGATACTAGCACAGATACGCAGTATTTT. It codes for CASSRDTSTDTQYF.

This clonotype was counted many times. This chain connects TRBV11-2 to TRBJ1-2; tentative D call: TRBD1 (6 bases). CDR3 length equals 16 residues. The V end was cut by 5 bases, the J end by 1 base, with 17 bases between. Germline V gives CDR1 SGHAT, CDR2 FQNNGV. CDR3 loop: CASSVHTGRINYGYTF. In nucleotides, the CDR3 is TGTGCCAGCAGCGTACATACAGGGAGGATTAACTATGGCTACACCTTC.

This clonotype was observed at least ten times. The chain employs TRBV5-1 and TRBJ2-5, with D perhaps given as TRBD1 or TRBD2 (5 bases each). V dropped 4 bases and J dropped 5 bases, with 15 bases sitting between them. The CDR3 loop spans 14 amino acids. CDR1 and CDR2 from the germline V gene are SGHRS and YFSETQ. CDR3 residues: CASSQPWGTETQYF. The DNA of the CDR3 is TGCGCCAGCAGCCAGCCGTGGGGGACCGAGACCCAGTACTTC.

V and J are TRBV2 and TRBJ1-5, with D unclear. The germline V and J ends were trimmed by 4 bases and 2 bases, with 9 bases remaining between them. Per germline, CDR1 SNHLY and CDR2 FYNNEI. The CDR3 runs to 14 residues. The CDR3 region has the DNA TGTGCCAGCAGTGTTTTCGCAGGCAATCAGCCCCAGCATTTT. This sequence encodes CASSVFAGNQPQHF.

This clonotype was recorded at least ten times. This rearrangement joins TRBV7-9 to TRBJ1-2; no reliable D call. The CDR3 runs 14 residues. The V gene lost 1 base and the J gene lost 5 bases, with 11 bases spanning the gap. Germline-derived CDR1 and CDR2 are SEHNR and FQNEAQ (reference sequence). CDR3 in DNA: TGTGCCAGCAGCTTAGACCGGGTTGGTTATGGCTACACCTTC. This codes for CASSLDRVGYGYTF. Supplemented by reference TRBV7-9 and TRBJ1-2, the full variable domain reads DTGVSQNPRHKITKRGQNVTFRCDPISEHNRLYWYRQTLGQGPEFLTYFQNEAQLEKSRLLSDRFSAERPKGSFSTLEIQRTEQGDSAMYLCASSLDRVGYGYTFGSGTRLTVV.

The chain is built from TRBV6-2 or TRBV6-3 and TRBJ2-7; no clear D. The CDR3 contains 12 residues. CDR1 and CDR2 (germline): MNHEY, SVGEGT. V was trimmed by 2 bases and J by 5 bases, leaving 7 bases between them. The DNA of the CDR3 is TGTGCCAGCAGTTACGTGGGTAACGAGCAGTACTTC. Translation gives CASSYVGNEQYF.

This clonotype has at least ten counts. The CDR3 sequence is CALQRRLSPLHF. The CDR3 nucleotides are TGTGCCCTACAGCGGCGGTTGTCACCCCTCCACTTT. The rearrangement joins TRBV5-5 to TRBJ1-6; D gene uncertain. Germline V gene sequence: CDR1 SGHKS, CDR2 YYEKEE (reference sequence). Deletions cut 10 bases from V and 10 bases from J, with 15 bases between. This CDR3 is 12 amino acids long.

This clonotype is labeled as medium-sized. The V and J genes are TRBV25-1 and TRBJ1-4; 9 nucleotides match TRBD1. Germline CDR1 and CDR2: MGHDK and SYGVNS. The CDR3 runs 16 residues. The V gene end was trimmed by 6 bases and the J gene end by 1 base; junction bases not matched to a gene: 6. The CDR3 reads CASSQQGAGTNEKLFF. CDR3 bases: TGTGCCAGCAGCCAACAGGGGGCAGGAACTAATGAAAAACTGTTTTTT.

This rearrangement joins TRBV11-2 to TRBJ2-1; D is unresolved. Deletions cut 5 bases from V and 0 bases from J, with 11 bases between. This CDR3 comprises 15 residues. Looked up from germline, CDR1 is SGHAT and CDR2 is FQNNGV. The CDR3 reads CASSARHSSYNEQFF. The DNA of the CDR3 is TGTGCCAGCAGCGCCCGACATAGCTCCTACAATGAGCAGTTCTTC.

This clonotype has a count of ten or more. The chain has TRBV12-3 or TRBV12-4 and TRBJ1-2, with D possibly TRBD1 on 5 matching bases. This CDR3 region has 14 residues. Trimming stripped 6 bases from V and 0 bases from J, with 11 bases between. The CDR3, as DNA: TGTGCCAGCAGCCCGGGACCCTCTAACTATGGCTACACCTTC. This sequence encodes CASSPGPSNYGYTF.

In this sample, this clonotype turned up many times. The V call is TRBV5-6, the J call TRBJ1-3; D is uncertain. CDR1 and CDR2 (germline): SGHDT, YYEEEE. Trimming took 1 base from V and 0 from J, leaving 5 bases between them. The CDR3 loop spans 14 amino acids. The CDR3 bases are TGTGCCAGCAGCTTGAGTGGCTCTGGAAACACCATATATTTT. Its protein product is CASSLSGSGNTIYF.

The J gene is TRBJ2-2, the V gene TRBV11-2; 7 bases match TRBD1. The CDR3 contains 15 residues. V shed 6 bases and J 0 bases; nucleotides not matched to a gene: 4. Germline V gene sequence: CDR1 SGHAT, CDR2 FQNNGV. The CDR3 loop is CASSRQGANTGELFF. The CDR3 nucleotides are TGTGCCAGCAGTCGCCAGGGGGCGAACACCGGGGAGCTGTTTTTT. Looking up the rest from reference TRBV11-2 and TRBJ2-2 gives the full variable domain: EAGVAQSPRYKIIEKRQSVAFWCNPISGHATLYWYQQILGQGPKLLIQFQNNGVVDDSQLPKDRFSAERLKGVDSTLKIQPAKLEDSAVYLCASSRQGANTGELFFGEGSRLTVL.

The gene calls are TRBV29-1 and TRBJ2-3, with TRBD1 matching over 8 bases. Germline V gene data show CDR1 as SQVTM and CDR2 as ANQGSEA. The CDR3 has 12 residues. With V trimmed by 7 bases and J by 4 bases, 4 bases remained unmatched. CDR3 sequence (DNA): TGCAGCGCCAAGACAGGGGCAGATACGCAGTATTTT. This encodes CSAKTGADTQYF.

This clonotype was counted ten times or more. V and J are TRBV6-4 and TRBJ1-6, with D unclear. CDR3 length equals 14 residues. CDR1 is MRHNA and CDR2 is SNTAGT in the germline V gene. V gave up 0 bases and J gave up 10 bases, with 10 bases separating them. CDR3: CASSDSMSHSPLHF. CDR3 DNA sequence: TGTGCCAGCAGTGACTCGATGAGTCACTCACCCCTCCACTTT.

This clonotype was counted only a few times. The rearrangement links TRBV6-6 to TRBJ2-7; no clear D. Germline CDR1 is MNHNY and CDR2 is SVGAGI (reference sequence). The germline V and J ends were trimmed by 4 bases and 1 base, with 5 bases remaining between them. CDR3 length equals 12 residues. This CDR3 reads CASSLESYEQYF. The DNA of the CDR3 is TGTGCCAGCAGTTTGGAATCCTACGAGCAGTACTTC.

The gene calls are TRBV6-2 or TRBV6-3 and TRBJ2-7; 7 bases match TRBD1. With V trimmed by 2 bases and J by 0 bases, 4 bases remained unmatched. The CDR3 runs 15 residues. CDR1 is MNHEY, CDR2 SVGEGT, per germline. CDR3 in amino acids: CASSYPGQASYEQYF. For the CDR3, the DNA is TGTGCCAGCAGTTACCCCGGACAGGCCTCCTACGAGCAGTACTTC.

CDR3 amino acids: CASSNYKNTEAFF. The CDR3 bases are TGTGCCAGCAGTAACTATAAGAACACTGAAGCTTTCTTT. The chain combines TRBV6-1 with TRBJ1-1; D not resolved. Trimming removed 5 bases from V and 1 base from J, with 8 bases in between. The CDR3 has 13 amino acids. Germline-derived CDR1 and CDR2 are MNHNS and SASEGT.

CDR3 coding DNA: TGTGCCAGCAGTTATAACAGGGGCTTAGAGGGCTACACCTTC. Translating it yields CASSYNRGLEGYTF. The J gene is TRBJ1-2, the V gene TRBV28, with 7 bases matching TRBD1. Germline CDR1 and CDR2: MDHEN and SYDVKM. V gave up 4 bases and J gave up 8 bases; unmatched junction bases: 10. CDR3 length: 14 residues.

This clonotype was counted at least ten times. V gene TRBV29-1 combines with J gene TRBJ2-7, with 10 nucleotides matching TRBD2. This CDR3 comprises 13 residues. CDR1 and CDR2 from the germline V gene are SQVTM and ANQGSEA. Losses at the gene ends were 7 bases for V and 5 bases for J; bases not matched to a gene: 8. CDR3 residues: CSAGGLAKDEQYF. DNA for the CDR3: TGCAGCGCGGGGGGACTAGCGAAGGACGAGCAGTACTTC.

This clonotype was recorded at least ten times. This sequence joins TRBV20-1 and TRBJ2-7; 10 bases match TRBD1. Germline CDR1 is DFQATT and CDR2 is SNEGSKA (reference sequence). Trimming at V came to 7 bases and at J to 2 bases, leaving 11 bases not matched to a gene. The CDR3 contains 15 residues. The CDR3 loop reads CSVSTLGTGAYEQYF. DNA for the CDR3: TGCAGTGTCTCTACCCTTGGGACAGGGGCCTACGAGCAGTACTTC.

This clonotype is medium-sized within its sample. J is TRBJ2-2 and V is TRBV11-2; weak D call: TRBD2 (5 bases). The CDR3 loop spans 16 amino acids. Germline loops: CDR1 SGHAT, CDR2 FQNNGV. With 1 base removed from V and 0 bases from J, the gap between germline ends came to 9 bases. CDR3 nucleotide sequence: TGTGCCAGCAGCTTAGGAGGGTTCGCGAACACCGGGGAGCTGTTTTTT. Its translation: CASSLGGFANTGELFF.